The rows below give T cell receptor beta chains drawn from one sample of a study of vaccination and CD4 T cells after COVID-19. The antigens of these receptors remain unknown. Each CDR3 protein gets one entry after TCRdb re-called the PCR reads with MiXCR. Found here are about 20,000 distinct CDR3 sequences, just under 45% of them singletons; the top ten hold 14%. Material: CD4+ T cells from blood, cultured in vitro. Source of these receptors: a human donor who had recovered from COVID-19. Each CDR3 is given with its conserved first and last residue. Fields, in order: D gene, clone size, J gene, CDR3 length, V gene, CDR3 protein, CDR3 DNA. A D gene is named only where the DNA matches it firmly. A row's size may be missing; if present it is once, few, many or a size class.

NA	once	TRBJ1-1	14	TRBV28	CASSLYQGNTEAFF	TGTGCCAGCAGTTTATATCAGGGGAACACTGAAGCTTTCTTT
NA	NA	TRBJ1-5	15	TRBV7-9	CASSLGPGFNQPQHF	TGTGCCAGCAGCTTAGGACCCGGGTTCAATCAGCCCCAGCATTTT
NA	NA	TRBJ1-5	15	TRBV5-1	CASSLAGSPGQPQHF	TGCGCCAGCAGCTTGGCTGGGTCCCCAGGGCAGCCCCAGCATTTT
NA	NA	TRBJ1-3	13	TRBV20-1	CSALLNSGNTIYF	TGCAGTGCACTCCTGAACTCTGGAAACACCATATATTTT
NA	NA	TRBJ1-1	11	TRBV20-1	CSARGTEEAFF	TGCAGTGCTCGGGGGACGGAGGAGGCTTTCTTT
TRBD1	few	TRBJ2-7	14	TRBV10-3	CAIKEGQVTGEQYF	TGTGCCATCAAGGAAGGACAGGTTACCGGCGAGCAGTACTTC
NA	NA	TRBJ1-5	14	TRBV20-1	CSATGTSGNQPQHF	TGCAGTGCAACAGGGACCTCAGGCAATCAGCCCCAGCATTTT
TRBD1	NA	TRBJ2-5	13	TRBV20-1	CSAGDRGKETQYF	TGCAGTGCTGGGGACAGGGGAAAAGAGACCCAGTACTTC
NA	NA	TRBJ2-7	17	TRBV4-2	CASSTPPQARSFREQYF	TGTGCCAGCAGCACCCCTCCACAAGCGAGGAGTTTTCGCGAGCAGTACTTC
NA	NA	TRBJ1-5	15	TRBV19	CASSIEGRSNQPQHF	TGTGCCAGTAGTATAGAGGGCAGGAGCAATCAGCCCCAGCATTTT
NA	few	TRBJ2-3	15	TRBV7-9	CASSIIGFGTDTQYF	TGTGCCAGCAGCATAATAGGGTTCGGCACAGATACGCAGTATTTT
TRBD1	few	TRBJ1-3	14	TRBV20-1	CSARGQGAGNTIYF	TGCAGTGCTAGAGGGCAGGGGGCTGGAAACACCATATATTTT
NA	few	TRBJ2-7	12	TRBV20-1	CSACMVGHEQYF	TGCAGTGCTTGCATGGTGGGCCACGAGCAGTACTTC
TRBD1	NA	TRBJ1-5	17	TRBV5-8	CASSLDRGPRSNQPQHF	TGTGCCAGCAGCTTGGATAGGGGGCCCCGTAGCAATCAGCCCCAGCATTTT
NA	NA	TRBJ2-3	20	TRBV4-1	CASSQRPRRGVSPSTDTQYF	TGCGCCAGCAGCCAAAGGCCCCGTCGCGGGGTATCTCCTAGCACAGATACGCAGTATTTT
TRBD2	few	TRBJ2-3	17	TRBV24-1	CATSGLAGGPRTDTQYF	TGTGCCACCAGTGGTCTAGCGGGAGGGCCCCGCACAGATACGCAGTATTTT
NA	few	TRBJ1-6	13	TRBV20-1	CSASDRRNSPLHF	TGCAGTGCTAGCGATCGGCGGAACTCACCCCTCCACTTT
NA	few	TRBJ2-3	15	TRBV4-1	CASSQVGIVTDTQYF	TGCGCCAGCAGCCAAGTCGGTATAGTCACAGATACGCAGTATTTT
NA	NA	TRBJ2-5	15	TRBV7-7	CASSPQIGVPETQYF	TGTGCTAGCAGTCCTCAAATCGGGGTCCCGGAGACCCAGTACTTC
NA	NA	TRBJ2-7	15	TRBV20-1	CSARPYPEVTYEQYF	TGCAGTGCTAGACCTTACCCCGAGGTGACCTACGAGCAGTACTTC
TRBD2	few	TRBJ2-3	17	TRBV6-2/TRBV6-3	CASSYVAGGPSTDTQYF	TGTGCCAGCAGTTACGTAGCGGGAGGGCCTAGCACAGATACGCAGTATTTT
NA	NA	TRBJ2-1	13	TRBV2	CASSDMITDEQFF	TGTGCCAGCAGTGACATGATTACGGATGAGCAGTTCTTC
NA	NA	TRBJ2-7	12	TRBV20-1	CSARVGFYEQYF	TGCAGTGCTAGAGTAGGGTTCTACGAGCAGTACTTC
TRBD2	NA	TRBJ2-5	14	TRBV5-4	CASSQSSGAETQYF	TGTGCCAGCAGCCAGTCTAGCGGGGCTGAGACCCAGTACTTC
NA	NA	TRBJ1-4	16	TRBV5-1	CASSWGAGAANEKLFF	TGCGCCAGCAGCTGGGGGGCAGGGGCGGCTAATGAAAAACTGTTTTTT
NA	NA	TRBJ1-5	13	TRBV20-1	CSAESGGAQPQHF	TGCAGTGCCGAGTCGGGGGGGGCTCAGCCCCAGCATTTT
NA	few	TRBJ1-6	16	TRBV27	CASSLSRTTSNSPLHF	TGTGCCAGCAGTTTATCTAGGACAACGAGCAATTCACCCCTCCACTTT
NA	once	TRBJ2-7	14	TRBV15	CATSREPRPYEQYF	TGTGCCACCAGCAGAGAGCCCAGACCCTACGAGCAGTACTTC
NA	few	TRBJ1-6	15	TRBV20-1	CSASEGKRKNSPLHF	TGCAGTGCTAGCGAAGGGAAAAGAAAGAATTCACCCCTCCACTTT
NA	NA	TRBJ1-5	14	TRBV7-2	CASSLVRGDQPQHF	TGTGCCAGCAGCTTAGTACGAGGGGATCAGCCCCAGCATTTT
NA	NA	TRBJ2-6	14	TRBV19	CASKELSGANVPTF	TGTGCCAGTAAGGAACTCTCTGGGGCCAACGTCCCGACTTTC
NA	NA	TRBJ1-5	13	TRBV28	CASSLESPQPQHF	TGTGCCAGCAGTCTCGAGAGTCCTCAGCCCCAGCATTTT
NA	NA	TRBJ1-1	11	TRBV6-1	CASRVDTEAFF	TGTGCCAGCAGGGTGGACACTGAAGCTTTCTTT
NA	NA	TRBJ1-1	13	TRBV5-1	CASSPNLDTEAFF	TGCGCCAGCAGCCCAAACCTCGACACTGAAGCTTTCTTT
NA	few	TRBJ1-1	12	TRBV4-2	CASSQVGREAFF	TGTGCCAGCAGCCAAGTAGGAAGGGAAGCTTTCTTT
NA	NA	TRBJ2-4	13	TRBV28	CASSLLAKNIQYF	TGTGCCAGCAGTCTTCTAGCCAAAAACATTCAGTACTTC
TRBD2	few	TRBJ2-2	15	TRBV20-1	CSAIRGTSDTGELFF	TGCAGTGCCATCAGAGGGACTAGCGACACCGGGGAGCTGTTTTTT
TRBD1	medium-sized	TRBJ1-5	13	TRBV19	CASADRGNQPQHF	TGTGCCAGCGCGGACAGGGGCAATCAGCCCCAGCATTTT
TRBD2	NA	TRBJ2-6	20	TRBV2	CASTQWASGGHGSGANVLTF	TGTGCCAGCACCCAATGGGCTAGCGGGGGCCATGGGTCTGGGGCCAACGTCCTGACTTTC
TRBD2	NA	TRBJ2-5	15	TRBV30	CAWAGTSGIRQTQYF	TGTGCCTGGGCGGGGACTAGCGGGATTCGACAGACCCAGTACTTC
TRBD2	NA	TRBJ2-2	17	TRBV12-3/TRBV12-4	CASSRTSGRGYTGELFF	TGTGCCAGCAGTCGGACTAGCGGGAGGGGGTACACCGGGGAGCTGTTTTTT
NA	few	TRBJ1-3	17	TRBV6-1	CASSPSRTAAFGNTIYF	TGTGCCAGCAGCCCCTCGAGGACGGCCGCCTTTGGAAACACCATATATTTT
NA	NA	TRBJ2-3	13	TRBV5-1	CASRLAWVDTQYF	TGCGCCAGCCGTCTGGCCTGGGTGGATACGCAGTATTTT
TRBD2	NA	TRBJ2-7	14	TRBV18	CASSPAGGSYEQYF	TGTGCCAGCTCACCGGCGGGAGGTTCCTACGAGCAGTACTTC
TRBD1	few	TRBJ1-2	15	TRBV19	CASSIPGTALYGYTF	TGTGCCAGTAGTATTCCGGGGACAGCCCTCTATGGCTACACCTTC
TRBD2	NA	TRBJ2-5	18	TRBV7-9	CASSLARGLTTEIETQYF	TGTGCCAGCAGCTTAGCGCGGGGACTAACCACTGAGATCGAGACCCAGTACTTC
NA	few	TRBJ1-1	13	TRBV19	CASSSMSGTEAFF	TGTGCCAGTAGTTCTATGAGCGGGACTGAAGCTTTCTTT
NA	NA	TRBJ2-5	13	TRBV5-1	CASSLARAETQYF	TGCGCCAGCAGCTTGGCCAGGGCCGAGACCCAGTACTTC
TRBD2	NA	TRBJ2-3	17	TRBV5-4	CASSLALAGGYTDTQYF	TGTGCCAGCAGCTTGGCCCTAGCGGGGGGATACACAGATACGCAGTATTTT
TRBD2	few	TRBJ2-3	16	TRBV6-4	CASSDSASGGADTQYF	TGTGCCAGCAGTGATTCGGCTAGCGGGGGGGCAGATACGCAGTATTTT
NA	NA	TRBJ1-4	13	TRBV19	CASSIGREEKLFF	TGTGCCAGTAGTATAGGCAGGGAGGAAAAACTGTTTTTT
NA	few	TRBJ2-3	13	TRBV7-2	CASSFGAEDTQYF	TGTGCCAGCAGCTTTGGGGCGGAAGATACGCAGTATTTT
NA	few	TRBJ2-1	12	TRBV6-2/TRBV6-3	CASSTDYNEQFF	TGTGCCAGCTCTACAGATTACAATGAGCAGTTCTTC
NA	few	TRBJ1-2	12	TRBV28	CASSSGQRGYTF	TGTGCCAGCAGTTCAGGACAGAGGGGCTACACCTTC
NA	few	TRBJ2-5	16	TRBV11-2	CASSLVLNSGSETQYF	TGTGCCAGCAGCTTAGTCCTTAATAGTGGCTCGGAGACCCAGTACTTC
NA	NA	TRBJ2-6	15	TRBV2	CASRIHGSGANVLTF	TGTGCCAGCAGGATACATGGCTCTGGGGCCAACGTCCTGACTTTC
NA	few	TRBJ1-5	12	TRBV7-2	CASSLYNSAQHF	TGTGCCAGCAGCCTGTACAATTCGGCCCAGCATTTT
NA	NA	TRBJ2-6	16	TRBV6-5	CASSYPEAPGANVLTF	TGTGCCAGCAGTTACCCGGAGGCTCCTGGGGCCAACGTCCTGACTTTC
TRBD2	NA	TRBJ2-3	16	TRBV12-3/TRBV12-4	CASSFATSGRADTQYF	TGTGCCAGCAGTTTTGCAACTAGCGGGAGGGCAGATACGCAGTATTTT
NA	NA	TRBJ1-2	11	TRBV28	CASSSRYGYTF	TGTGCCAGCAGCTCTAGATATGGCTACACCTTC